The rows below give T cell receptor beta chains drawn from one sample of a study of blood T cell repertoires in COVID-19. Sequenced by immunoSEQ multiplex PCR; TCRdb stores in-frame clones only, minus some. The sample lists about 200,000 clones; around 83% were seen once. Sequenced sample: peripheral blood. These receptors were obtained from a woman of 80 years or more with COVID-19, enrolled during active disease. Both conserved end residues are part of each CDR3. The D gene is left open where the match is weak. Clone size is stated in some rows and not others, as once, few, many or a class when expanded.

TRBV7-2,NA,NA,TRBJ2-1,TGTGCCAGCAGCTTGGGGGGGCCCCTTTGCTATGAGCAGTTCTTC,CASSLGGPLCYEQFF
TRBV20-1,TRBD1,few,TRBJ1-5,TGCAGTGCTAGTTCTGCAGGGGGCGGAAACAATCAGCCCCAGCATTTT,CSASSAGGGNNQPQHF
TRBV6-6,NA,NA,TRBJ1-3,TGTGCCAGCAGTTACGGCAGTTACACCATATATTTT,CASSYGSYTIYF
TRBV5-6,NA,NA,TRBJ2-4,TGTGCCAGCAGCTTGCCTCGGGGAAACATTCAGTACTTC,CASSLPRGNIQYF
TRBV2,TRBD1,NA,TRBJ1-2,TGTGCCAGCAGTCAGACAGGGCTGAACTATGGCTACACCTTC,CASSQTGLNYGYTF
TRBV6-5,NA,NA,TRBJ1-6,TGTGCCAGCAGTTACACCATTTCAGGTTCCCCACCCCTCCACTTT,CASSYTISGSPPLHF
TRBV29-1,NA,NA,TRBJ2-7,TGCAGCGTTGCGACGGAGCCCTACGAGCAGTACTTC,CSVATEPYEQYF
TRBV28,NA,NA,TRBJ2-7,TGTGCCAGCAGTTTAAGAGACTACGAGCAGTACTTC,CASSLRDYEQYF
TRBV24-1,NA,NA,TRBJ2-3,TGTGCCACCAGTGTCGGTCCCCCCACAGATACGCAGTATTTT,CATSVGPPTDTQYF
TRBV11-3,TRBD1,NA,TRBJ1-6,TGTGCCAGCAGCTCCGGACAGGGGGTTAATTCACCCCTCCACTTT,CASSSGQGVNSPLHF
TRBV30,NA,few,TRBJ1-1,TGTGCCTGGACCAAAGGGACTGTCACTGAAGCTTTCTTT,CAWTKGTVTEAFF
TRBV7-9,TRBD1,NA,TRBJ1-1,TGTGCCAGCAGCCTGTGGGACAGGGTCACTGAAGCTTTCTTT,CASSLWDRVTEAFF
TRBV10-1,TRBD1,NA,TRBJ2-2,TGCGCCAGCAGTCGGGACAGTTCAGCCGGGGAGCTGTTTTTT,CASSRDSSAGELFF
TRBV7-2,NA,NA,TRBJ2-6,TGTGCCAGCAGCCCCGGGGGGGCCAACGTCCTGACTTTC,CASSPGGANVLTF
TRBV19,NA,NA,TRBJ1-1,TGTGCCAGTATTAAAACAGCGAACACTGAAGCTTTCTTT,CASIKTANTEAFF
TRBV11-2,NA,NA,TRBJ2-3,TGTGCCAGCAGCTTGTTTCCAAGCACAGATACGCAGTATTTT,CASSLFPSTDTQYF
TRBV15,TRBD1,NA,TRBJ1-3,TGTGCCACCAGCAGAGTAGGGACAGCGTACTCTGGAAACACCATATATTTT,CATSRVGTAYSGNTIYF
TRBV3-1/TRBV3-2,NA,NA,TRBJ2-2,TGTGCCAGCAGCCAAGATAGGAGAACCGGGGAGCTGTTTTTT,CASSQDRRTGELFF
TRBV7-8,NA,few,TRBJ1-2,TGTGCCAGCAGCTTAGTACCTCAGGGGAGCTATGGCTACACCTTC,CASSLVPQGSYGYTF
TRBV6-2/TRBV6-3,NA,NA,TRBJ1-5,TGTGCCAGCAGTTACAACAGGGTTAATCAGCCCCAGCATTTT,CASSYNRVNQPQHF